This TCR beta chain was identified in a study of cytomegalovirus exposure and HLA in healthy donors. Study-wide background: Out of 150 million to 200 million T cells, an earlier analysis found 117 million unique TCR beta sequences in total.

Primers: 60 Vbeta forward and 13 Jbeta reverse. The repertoire was sequenced with immunoSEQ multiplex PCR; TCRdb's copy has only in-frame clones and lacks some. This table holds some 190,000 clones, around 80% found once. This TCR came from a girl aged 10 to 17 in good health and CMV-seropositive. Source material: PBMCs.

CDR3 nucleotide sequence: TGTGCCAGCAGCTTATCACGGGAGGTTACTGAGCAGTTCTTC. It specifies CASSLSREVTEQFF. This chain uses TRBV7-9 with TRBJ2-1; 7 bases map to TRBD2. Germline V gene sequence: CDR1 SEHNR, CDR2 FQNEAQ (reference sequence). V dropped 2 bases and J dropped 9; count of bases not matched to a gene: 7. The CDR3 is 14 amino acids.